These 17 T cell receptor beta chains were sequenced from one sample in a study of metastatic and nonmetastatic thyroid tumors. None of the patients had undergone any treatment ahead of thyroid surgery. TCRdb ran MiXCR on the PCR reads. The table lists about 27,000 clones, 16% of them singletons. The source material was blood. The receptors originated from a male donor with papillary thyroid cancer or a benign thyroid nodule (not recorded which). Some clones in this sample may be carry-over from other donors' samples.

This clone was counted ten times or more. This chain uses TRBV7-9 with TRBJ1-4, with a tentative D call TRBD1 (5 bases). Germline-derived CDR1 and CDR2 are SEHNR and FQNEAQ (reference sequence). This CDR3 region has 12 residues. Trimming removed 1 base at V and 8 bases at J, with 5 bases between. CDR3 amino acids: CASSLGGEKLFF. In DNA, the CDR3 is TGTGCCAGCAGCTTAGGGGGGGAAAAACTGTTTTTT. The full variable domain, its missing parts supplied by reference TRBV7-9 and TRBJ1-4, is DTGVSQNPRHKITKRGQNVTFRCDPISEHNRLYWYRQTLGQGPEFLTYFQNEAQLEKSRLLSDRFSAERPKGSFSTLEIQRTEQGDSAMYLCASSLGGEKLFFGSGTQLSVL.

This clone came up many times. J is TRBJ2-7 and V is TRBV7-3; possible D gene TRBD2, 6 bases. V was clipped by 0 bases and J by 2 bases, with 11 bases between them. CDR1 is SGHTA, CDR2 FQGTGA, per germline. The CDR3 runs to 15 residues. In nucleotides, the CDR3 is TGTGCCAGCAGCTTAACCGACGGGGGACCCTACGAGCAGTACTTC. Protein: CASSLTDGGPYEQYF. Drawing the rest from reference TRBV7-3 and TRBJ2-7, the complete variable domain is GAGVSQTPSNKVTEKGKYVELRCDPISGHTALYWYRQSLGQGPEFLIYFQGTGAADDSGLPNDRFFAVRPEGSVSTLKIQRTERGDSAVYLCASSLTDGGPYEQYFGPGTRLTVT.

In this sample, this clone turned up many times. This chain links TRBV6-1 with TRBJ2-7, with D perhaps TRBD1 (5 bases). The CDR3 sequence is 15 residues long. Trimming pared 5 bases from V and 2 bases from J, leaving 16 bases between. Germline CDR1 reads MNHNS; CDR2 reads SASEGT. The CDR3 coding sequence is TGTGCCAGCAGTCAACTGGGGCAGGCTACCTACGAGCAGTACTTC. Encoded protein: CASSQLGQATYEQYF.

Many counts were recorded for this clone. A read error may be the cause here, since a much bigger clone is one base away. This sample also contains other DNA sequences that code for the same CDR3. The V call is TRBV25-1, the J call TRBJ1-2; D unclear. V shed 2 bases and J shed 2 bases, with 18 bases lying between them. CDR3 length: 17 amino acids. CDR1 and CDR2 from the germline V gene are MGHDK and SYGVNS. CDR3 in DNA: TGTGCCAGCAGTGAACGGGTCGAGGGCCCGGGGAACTATGGCTACACCTTC. It encodes CASSERVEGPGNYGYTF.

The chain is built from TRBV5-7 and TRBJ1-2, with D maybe TRBD1 (5 bases). TRBV5-7 is annotated as an ORF whose role is uncertain. This CDR3 spans 15 amino acids. Between the trimmed V and J ends, which lost 3 bases and 8 bases, there was a span of 20 bases. CDR3 DNA: TGTGCCAGCAGCTCACTGCTGGGGGGGGTACGAGGCTACACCTTC. Translation: CASSSLLGGVRGYTF.

Ten or more counts support this clone. This rearrangement joins TRBV4-1 to TRBJ2-3; D not resolved. V lost 1 base and J lost 13, with 15 bases in between. CDR1 MGHRA and CDR2 YSYEKL come from the germline V gene. There are 13 residues in the CDR3. This CDR3 reads CASSQAQYPKKYF. In DNA form, the CDR3 reads TGCGCCAGCAGCCAAGCACAGTACCCAAAAAAGTATTTT.

V usage is TRBV5-1 and J usage is TRBJ2-7; D call uncertain. The CDR3 runs to 15 residues. Trimming shortened V by 3 bases and J by 7 bases, and 20 bases separated the two germline ends. The germline V gene encodes CDR1 SGHRS and CDR2 YFSETQ. The CDR3 here is CASSWLGSENKEQYF. The CDR3 coding sequence is TGCGCCAGCAGCTGGTTGGGCTCGGAGAATAAGGAGCAGTACTTC.

Ten or more counts support this clone. The chain employs TRBV5-1 and TRBJ2-1; D is undetermined. Trimming removed 5 bases from V and 8 bases from J, with 8 bases in between. Per the germline V gene, CDR1 is SGHRS and CDR2 is YFSETQ. There are 11 residues in the CDR3. Written as DNA, the CDR3 is TGCGCCAGCAGGACGGATTATGAGCAGTTCTTC. Residues: CASRTDYEQFF.

This clone has at least ten counts. The chain uses TRBV28 and TRBJ1-2, with TRBD1 matching 8 bases. This CDR3 spans 13 amino acids. Trimming removed 7 bases from V and 9 bases from J; junction bases left unmatched: 10. Germline loops: CDR1 MDHEN, CDR2 SYDVKM. The CDR3 coding sequence is TGTGCCAGCACTCCCCCCGGGACAGGAAGCTACACCTTC. It yields the protein CASTPPGTGSYTF.

This clone appeared many times. An end of the junction differs from the germline gene, which may be a read error. V and J are TRBV28 and TRBJ1-6; possible D gene TRBD1, 5 bases. The CDR3 has 13 amino acids. Germline CDR1 and CDR2: MDHEN and SYDVKM. CDR3 nucleotide sequence: TGTGCCAGCAGGGGACCACGTTATTCTCCCCTCCACTTT. Residues: CASRGPRYSPLHF.

Details on this clone: One base away lies a much larger clone, so this may be a sequencing read error. Other DNA sequences in the sample encode the same CDR3. The J gene is TRBJ2-3, the V gene TRBV11-3, with a possible D match to TRBD1 (6 bases). CDR1 is SGHNT and CDR2 is YENEEA in the germline V gene. This CDR3 region has 12 residues. In DNA form, the CDR3 reads TGTGCCAGCAGCCCGACAGGAGATACGCAGTACTTT. It is translated as CASSPTGDTQYF.

This clone was counted ten times or more. The J gene is TRBJ1-2, the V gene TRBV6-1; no firm D call. Trimming stripped 6 bases from V and 5 bases from J, with 4 bases between. The CDR3 is made up of 10 amino acids. The V gene's germline CDR1 is MNHNS and CDR2 SASEGT. This CDR3 reads CASSNYGYTF. As DNA, the CDR3 is TGTGCCAGCAGCAATTATGGCTACACCTTC.

This clone was observed many times. The V call is TRBV2, the J call TRBJ1-1; D remains unclear. Germline assignment: CDR1 SNHLY and CDR2 FYNNEI. Trimming pared 3 bases from V and 0 bases from J, leaving 5 bases between. The CDR3 spans 13 residues. CDR3 residues: CASSESLNTEAFF. CDR3 coding DNA: TGTGCCAGCAGTGAGAGTCTGAACACTGAAGCTTTCTTT.

This clone was seen repeatedly, ten times or more. The chain carries TRBV5-6 and TRBJ2-7; 8 bases agree with TRBD1. V shed 4 bases and J 0 bases; nucleotides not matched to a gene: 6. The germline gives CDR1 SGHDT, CDR2 YYEEEE. The CDR3 sequence is 15 residues long. Written as DNA, the CDR3 is TGTGCCAGCAGCACTTGGACAGGGAGCTCCTACGAGCAGTACTTC. Translation: CASSTWTGSSYEQYF.

This chain connects TRBV6-1 to TRBJ1-2; weak D call: TRBD1 (5 bases). From germline, CDR1 is MNHNS and CDR2 SASEGT. The CDR3 contains 17 residues. The V end lost 9 bases, the J end lost 8 bases, and 31 bases lay between the germline ends. The CDR3: CASSKAGGEVSLGGYTF. In nucleotides, the CDR3 is TGTGCCAGTTCAAAGGCGGGGGGGGAAGTTTCGCTGGGAGGCTACACCTTC.

This clone has a count of ten or more. The chain joins TRBV4-1 to TRBJ1-1; D is unresolved. This CDR3 is 15 amino acids long. CDR1 and CDR2 from the germline V gene are MGHRA and YSYEKL. The germline V and J ends were trimmed by 1 base and 1 base, with 10 bases remaining between them. CDR3 DNA: TGCGCCAGCAGCCAAGCCCTAGTGGGGAACACTGAAGCTTTCTTT. Its protein is CASSQALVGNTEAFF.

Ten or more counts support this clone. The genes are TRBV28 and TRBJ1-2; TRBD1 is a possible D gene (5 bases). The V and J ends lost 4 bases and 6 bases respectively, with 12 bases between them. This CDR3 contains 13 residues. The germline V gene has CDR1 MDHEN and CDR2 SYDVKM. The CDR3 sequence: CASSYQGRDGYTF. The CDR3 nucleotides read TGTGCCAGCAGTTATCAGGGTAGGGATGGCTACACCTTC.